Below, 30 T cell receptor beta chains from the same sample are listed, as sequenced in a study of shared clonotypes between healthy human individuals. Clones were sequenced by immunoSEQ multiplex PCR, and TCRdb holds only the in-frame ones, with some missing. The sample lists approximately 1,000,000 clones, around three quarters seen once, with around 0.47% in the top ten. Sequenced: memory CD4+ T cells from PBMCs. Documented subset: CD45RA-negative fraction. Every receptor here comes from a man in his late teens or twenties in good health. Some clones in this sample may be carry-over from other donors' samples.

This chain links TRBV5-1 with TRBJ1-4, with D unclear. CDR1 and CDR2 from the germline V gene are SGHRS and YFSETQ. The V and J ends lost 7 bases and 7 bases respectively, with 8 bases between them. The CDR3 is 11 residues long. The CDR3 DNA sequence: TGCGCCAGCCGATCTGGTGAAAAACTGTTTTTT. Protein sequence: CASRSGEKLFF.

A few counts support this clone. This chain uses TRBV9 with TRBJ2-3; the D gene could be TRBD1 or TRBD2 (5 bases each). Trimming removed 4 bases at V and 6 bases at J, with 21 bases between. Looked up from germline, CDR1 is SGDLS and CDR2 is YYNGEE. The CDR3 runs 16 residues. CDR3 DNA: TGTGCCAGCAGCTCGACAGTTACGAGGGTCGGGGATACGCAGTATTTT. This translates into CASSSTVTRVGDTQYF.

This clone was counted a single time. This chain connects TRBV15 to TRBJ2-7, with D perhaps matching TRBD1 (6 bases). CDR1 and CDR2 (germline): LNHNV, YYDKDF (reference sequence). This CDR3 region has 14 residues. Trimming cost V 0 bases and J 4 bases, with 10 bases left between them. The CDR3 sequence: CATSREGHGYEQYF. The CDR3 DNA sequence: TGTGCCACCAGCAGAGAGGGACATGGTTACGAGCAGTACTTC.

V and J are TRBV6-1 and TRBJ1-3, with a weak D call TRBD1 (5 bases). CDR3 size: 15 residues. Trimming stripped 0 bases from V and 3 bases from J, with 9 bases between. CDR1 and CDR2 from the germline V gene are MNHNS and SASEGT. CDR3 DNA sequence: TGTGCCAGCAGTGAAGCGACAGATTTTGGAAACACCATATATTTT. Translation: CASSEATDFGNTIYF.

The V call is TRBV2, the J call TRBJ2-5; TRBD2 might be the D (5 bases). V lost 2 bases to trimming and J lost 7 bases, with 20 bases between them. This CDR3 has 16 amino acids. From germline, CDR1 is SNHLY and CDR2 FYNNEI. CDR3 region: CASSERGTGKIGTQYF. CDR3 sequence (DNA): TGTGCCAGCAGTGAAAGAGGAACGGGGAAGATCGGGACCCAGTACTTC.

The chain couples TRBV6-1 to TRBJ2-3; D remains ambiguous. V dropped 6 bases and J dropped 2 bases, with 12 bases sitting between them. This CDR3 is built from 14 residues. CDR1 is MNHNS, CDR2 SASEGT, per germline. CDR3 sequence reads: CASSSQSNTDTQYF. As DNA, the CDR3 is TGTGCCAGCAGCAGCCAGTCCAACACAGATACGCAGTATTTT.

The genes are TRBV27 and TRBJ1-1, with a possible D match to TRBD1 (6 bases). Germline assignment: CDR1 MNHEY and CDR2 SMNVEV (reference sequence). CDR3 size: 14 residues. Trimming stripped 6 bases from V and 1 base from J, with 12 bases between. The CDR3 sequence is CASSSRTANTEAFF. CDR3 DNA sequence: TGTGCCAGCAGCTCTCGGACAGCGAACACTGAAGCTTTCTTT.

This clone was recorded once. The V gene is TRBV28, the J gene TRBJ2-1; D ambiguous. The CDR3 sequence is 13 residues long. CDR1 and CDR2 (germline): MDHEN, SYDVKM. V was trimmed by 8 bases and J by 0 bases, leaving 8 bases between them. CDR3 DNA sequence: TGTGCCAGCTGGGCGACCTCCTACAATGAGCAGTTCTTC. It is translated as CASWATSYNEQFF.

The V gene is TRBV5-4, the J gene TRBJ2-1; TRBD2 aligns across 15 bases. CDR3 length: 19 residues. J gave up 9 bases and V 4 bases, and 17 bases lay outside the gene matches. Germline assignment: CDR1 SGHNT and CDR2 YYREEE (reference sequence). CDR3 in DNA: TGTGCCAGCAGCAACGGGACTAGCGGGAGGTTTTTCGAACACGGTGAGCAGTTCTTC. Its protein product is CASSNGTSGRFFEHGEQFF.

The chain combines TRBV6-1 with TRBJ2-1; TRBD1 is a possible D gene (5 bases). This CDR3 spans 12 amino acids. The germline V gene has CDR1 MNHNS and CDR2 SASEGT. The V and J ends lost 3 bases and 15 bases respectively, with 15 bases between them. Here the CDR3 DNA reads TGTGCCAGCAGTGAGATAGGGGAAAGAGTGTTCTTC. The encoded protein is CASSEIGERVFF.

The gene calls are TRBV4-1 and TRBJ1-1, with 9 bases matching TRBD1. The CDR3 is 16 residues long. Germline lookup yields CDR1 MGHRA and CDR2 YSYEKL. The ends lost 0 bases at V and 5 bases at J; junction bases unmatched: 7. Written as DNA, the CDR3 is TGCGCCAGCAGCCAAGAACCGGGACAGGGTTGGACTGAAGCTTTCTTT. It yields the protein CASSQEPGQGWTEAFF.

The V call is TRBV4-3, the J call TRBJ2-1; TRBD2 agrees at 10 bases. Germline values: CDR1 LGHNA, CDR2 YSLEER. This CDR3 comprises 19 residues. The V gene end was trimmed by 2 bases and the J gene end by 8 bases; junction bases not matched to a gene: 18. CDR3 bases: TGCGCCAGCAGCCAAACGGTCGTACTATCTAGCGGGAGAATATATGAGCAGTTCTTC. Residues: CASSQTVVLSSGRIYEQFF.

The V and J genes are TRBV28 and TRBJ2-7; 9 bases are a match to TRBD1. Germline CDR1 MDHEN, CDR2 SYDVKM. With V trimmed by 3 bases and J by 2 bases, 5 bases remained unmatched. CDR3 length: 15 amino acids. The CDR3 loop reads CASSFLGTGPYEQYF. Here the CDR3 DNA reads TGTGCCAGCAGTTTTTTGGGGACAGGGCCCTACGAGCAGTACTTC.

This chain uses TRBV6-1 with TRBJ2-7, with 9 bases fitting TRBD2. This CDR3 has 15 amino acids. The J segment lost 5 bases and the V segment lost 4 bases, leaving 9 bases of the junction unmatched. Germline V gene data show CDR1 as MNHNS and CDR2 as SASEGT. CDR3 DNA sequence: TGTGCCAGCAGTGGATATAGCGGGAGTATAAACGAGCAGTACTTC. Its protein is CASSGYSGSINEQYF.

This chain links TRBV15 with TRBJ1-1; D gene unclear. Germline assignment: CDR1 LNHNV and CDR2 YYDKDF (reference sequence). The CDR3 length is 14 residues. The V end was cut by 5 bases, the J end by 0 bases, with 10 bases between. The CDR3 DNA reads TGTGCCACCAGCGGCCGGAGGTTGAACACTGAAGCTTTCTTT. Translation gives CATSGRRLNTEAFF.

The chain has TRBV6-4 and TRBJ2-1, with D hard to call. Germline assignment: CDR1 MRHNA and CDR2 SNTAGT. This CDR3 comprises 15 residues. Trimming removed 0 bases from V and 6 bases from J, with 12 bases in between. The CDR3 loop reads CASSDSELLRNEQFF. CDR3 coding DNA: TGTGCCAGCAGTGACTCGGAACTCCTTCGCAATGAGCAGTTCTTC.

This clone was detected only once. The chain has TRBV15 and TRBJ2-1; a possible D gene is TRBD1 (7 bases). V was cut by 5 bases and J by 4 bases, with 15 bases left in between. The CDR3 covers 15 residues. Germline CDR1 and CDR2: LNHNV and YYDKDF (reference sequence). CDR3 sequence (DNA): TGTGCCACCAGCCGCGGGACAGAGGTATACAATGAGCAGTTCTTC. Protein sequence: CATSRGTEVYNEQFF.

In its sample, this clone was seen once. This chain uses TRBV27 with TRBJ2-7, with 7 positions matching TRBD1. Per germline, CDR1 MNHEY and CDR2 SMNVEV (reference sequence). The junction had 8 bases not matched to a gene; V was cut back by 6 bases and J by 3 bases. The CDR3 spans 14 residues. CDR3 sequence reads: CASSTRQGHYEQYF. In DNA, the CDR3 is TGTGCCAGCAGCACTCGACAGGGCCACTACGAGCAGTACTTC.

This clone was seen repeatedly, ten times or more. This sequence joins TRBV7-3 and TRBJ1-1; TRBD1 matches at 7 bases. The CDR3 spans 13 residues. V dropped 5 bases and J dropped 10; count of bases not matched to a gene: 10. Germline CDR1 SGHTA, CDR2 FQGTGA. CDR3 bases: TGTGCCAGCAGCGTCCACAGGGGTTCCCCAGCTTTCTTT. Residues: CASSVHRGSPAFF. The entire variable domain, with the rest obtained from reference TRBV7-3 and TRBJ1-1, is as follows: GAGVSQTPSNKVTEKGKYVELRCDPISGHTALYWYRQSLGQGPEFLIYFQGTGAADDSGLPNDRFFAVRPEGSVSTLKIQRTERGDSAVYLCASSVHRGSPAFFGQGTRLTVV.

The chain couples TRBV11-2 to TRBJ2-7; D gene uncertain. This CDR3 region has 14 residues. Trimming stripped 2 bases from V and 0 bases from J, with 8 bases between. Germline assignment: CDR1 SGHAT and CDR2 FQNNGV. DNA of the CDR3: TGTGCCAGCAGCTTAACGTCCCCCTCCTACGAGCAGTACTTC. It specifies CASSLTSPSYEQYF.

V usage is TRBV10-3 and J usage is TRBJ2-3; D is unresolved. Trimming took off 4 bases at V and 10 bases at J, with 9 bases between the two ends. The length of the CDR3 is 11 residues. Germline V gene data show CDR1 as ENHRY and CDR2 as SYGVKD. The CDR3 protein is CAISVSDAQYF. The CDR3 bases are TGTGCCATCAGTGTGAGTGATGCGCAGTATTTT.

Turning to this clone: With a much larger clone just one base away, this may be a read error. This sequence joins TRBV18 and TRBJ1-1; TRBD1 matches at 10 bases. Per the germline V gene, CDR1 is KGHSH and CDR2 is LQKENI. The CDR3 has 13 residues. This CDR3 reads CAGSPDRGAEAFF. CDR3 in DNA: TGTGCCGGCTCACCGGACAGGGGGGCTGAAGCTTTCTTT.

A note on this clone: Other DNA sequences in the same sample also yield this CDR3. This CDR3 is CASSYSGQGYGYTF. In DNA form, the CDR3 reads TGTGCCAGCAGTTACTCGGGACAGGGTTATGGCTACACCTTC. The chain uses TRBV6-5 and TRBJ1-2; 9 bases match TRBD1. The length of the CDR3 is 14 residues. J lost 5 bases, V lost 0 bases, and 1 base had no gene match. In germline, CDR1 is MNHEY, CDR2 SVGAGI.

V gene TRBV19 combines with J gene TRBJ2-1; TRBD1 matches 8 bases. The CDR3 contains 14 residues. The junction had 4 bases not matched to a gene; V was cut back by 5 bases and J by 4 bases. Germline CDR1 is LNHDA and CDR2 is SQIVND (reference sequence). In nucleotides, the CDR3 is TGTGCCAGTAGTGACCGGGACAGGTACAATGAGCAGTTCTTC. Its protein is CASSDRDRYNEQFF.

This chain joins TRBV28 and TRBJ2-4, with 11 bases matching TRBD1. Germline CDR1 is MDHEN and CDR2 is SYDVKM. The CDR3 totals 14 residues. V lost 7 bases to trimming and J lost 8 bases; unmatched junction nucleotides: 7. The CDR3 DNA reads TGTGCCAGCAAGAGACCGGGACAGGGGGACATTCAGTACTTC. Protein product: CASKRPGQGDIQYF.

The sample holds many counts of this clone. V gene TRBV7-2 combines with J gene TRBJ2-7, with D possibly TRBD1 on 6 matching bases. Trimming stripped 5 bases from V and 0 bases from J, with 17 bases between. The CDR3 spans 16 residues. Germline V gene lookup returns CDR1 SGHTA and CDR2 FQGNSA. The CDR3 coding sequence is TGTGCCAGCAGCCCGTCCGACAGGTCCCTCTCCTACGAGCAGTACTTC. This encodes CASSPSDRSLSYEQYF.

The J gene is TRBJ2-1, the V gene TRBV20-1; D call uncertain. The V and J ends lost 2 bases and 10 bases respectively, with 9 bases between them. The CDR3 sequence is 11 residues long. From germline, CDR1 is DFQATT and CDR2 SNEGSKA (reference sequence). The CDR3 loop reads CSARPLQEQFF. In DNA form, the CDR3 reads TGCAGTGCTAGACCTCTCCAGGAGCAGTTCTTC.

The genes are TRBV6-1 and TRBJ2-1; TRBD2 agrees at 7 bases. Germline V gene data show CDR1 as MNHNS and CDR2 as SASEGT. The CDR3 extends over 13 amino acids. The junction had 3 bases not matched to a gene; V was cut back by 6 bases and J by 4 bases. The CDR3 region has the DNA TGTGCCAGCAGACTAGCGAGTTACAATGAGCAGTTCTTC. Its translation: CASRLASYNEQFF.

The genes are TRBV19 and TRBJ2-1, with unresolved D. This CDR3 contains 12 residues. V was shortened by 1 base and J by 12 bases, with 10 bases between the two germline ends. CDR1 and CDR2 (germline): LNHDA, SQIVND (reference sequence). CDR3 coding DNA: TGTGCCAGTAGTATAGGGCCAGCAGGGCAGTTCTTC. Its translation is CASSIGPAGQFF.

CDR3 in DNA: TGTGCCAGCAGCTCGGGACAGGGGGCGCCCCAGCATTTT. Translation: CASSSGQGAPQHF. This chain connects TRBV16 to TRBJ1-5; TRBD1 agrees at 12 bases. Per germline, CDR1 KGHSY and CDR2 FQNENV. V gave up 5 bases and J gave up 9 bases; unmatched junction bases: 2. The CDR3 is made up of 13 amino acids.